The T cell receptor (beta chain) described here comes from a study of cytomegalovirus exposure and HLA in healthy donors. Overall study results and limits: Using a false discovery rate of 0.05, a later analysis showed that approximately 17,000 TCR beta sequences were associated with HLA alleles. TCR beta V- and J-gene trimming, according to a later analysis, was linked to a missense DCLRE1C variant.

V was trimmed by 1 base and J by 6 bases, leaving 5 bases between them. This CDR3 spans 12 amino acids. Germline V gene data show CDR1 as SGHDT and CDR2 as YYEEEE. This clone was detected only a few times. Its matching antigen is unknown. It was with 60 Vbeta and 13 Jbeta primers that the PCR ran. Generated by immunoSEQ multiplex PCR, the TCRdb table keeps only in-frame clones and is missing some. The table records 99,000 or so clones, approximately 16% of them present only once. The source is a female donor in good health and CMV-seronegative. The chain combines TRBV5-6 with TRBJ2-1; D is uncertain. The sample consisted of PBMCs. DNA for the CDR3: TGTGCCAGCAGCTTGTACGGCAATGAGCAGTTCTTC. Amino acids: CASSLYGNEQFF.